Reported below is one T cell receptor beta chain. This clone was observed at least ten times. Its antigen is currently not known. Base qualities are not at hand, and no much larger clone is one base apart. This specimen comes from a study of control samples from healthy donors and cancer patients (dated by TCRdb to 2020 to 2022). Library prep was done by the immunoSEQ multiplex PCR assay. Imported from immuneACCESS, the table was reduced by TCRdb to in-frame sequences with V and J called. These copies leave out some clones; in studies compared against another copy, an unresolved V gene accounts for under half, and the cause of the remainder is not known. The sample contains under 300,000 clones, over 70% of them found a single time. About 14% of the sample comes from the top ten. From its cysteine to its phenylalanine, the CDR3 spans 15 amino acids. The CDR3 DNA has 45 bases and is translated from base 1. The junction shows trimming of 5 bases on V and 5 bases on J, and the gene matches do not reach 9 bases of it. Sequences DFQATT (CDR1) and SNEGSKA (CDR2) are obtained from the germline V gene (reference sequence).

This TCR came from a woman aged 55 to 70 with lung cancer. The sequencing sample was made of PBMCs. Rearrangement joined TRBV20-1 to TRBJ1-5; 10 bases in the middle match TRBD1. The CDR3 corresponds to CSAGGTGAGDQPQHF. Here is the DNA: TGCAGTGCTGGTGGGACAGGGGCGGGGGATCAGCCCCAGCATTTT.